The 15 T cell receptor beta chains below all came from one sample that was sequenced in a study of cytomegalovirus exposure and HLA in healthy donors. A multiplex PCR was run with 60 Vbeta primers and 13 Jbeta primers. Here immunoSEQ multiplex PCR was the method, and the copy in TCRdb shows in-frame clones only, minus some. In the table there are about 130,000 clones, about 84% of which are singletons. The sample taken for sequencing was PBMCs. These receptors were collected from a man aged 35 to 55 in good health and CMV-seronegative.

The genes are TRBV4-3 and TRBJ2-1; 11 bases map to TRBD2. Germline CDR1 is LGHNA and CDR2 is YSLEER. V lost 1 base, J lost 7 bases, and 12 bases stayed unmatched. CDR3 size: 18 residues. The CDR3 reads CASSQARLAGGQGNEQFF. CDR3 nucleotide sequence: TGCGCCAGCAGCCAAGCTCGGCTAGCGGGGGGCCAAGGTAATGAGCAGTTCTTC.

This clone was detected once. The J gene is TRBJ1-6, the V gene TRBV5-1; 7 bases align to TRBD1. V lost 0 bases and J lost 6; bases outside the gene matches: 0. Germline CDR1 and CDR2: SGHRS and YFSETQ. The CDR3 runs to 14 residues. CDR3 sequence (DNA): TGCGCCAGCAGCTTGGGGGACAGTAATTCACCCCTCCACTTT. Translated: CASSLGDSNSPLHF.

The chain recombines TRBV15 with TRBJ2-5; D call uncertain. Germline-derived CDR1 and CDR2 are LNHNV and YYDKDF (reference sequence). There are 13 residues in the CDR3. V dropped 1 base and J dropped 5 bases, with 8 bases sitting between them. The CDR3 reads CATSRVPRETQYF. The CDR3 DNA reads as TGTGCCACCAGCAGAGTCCCCCGGGAGACCCAGTACTTC.

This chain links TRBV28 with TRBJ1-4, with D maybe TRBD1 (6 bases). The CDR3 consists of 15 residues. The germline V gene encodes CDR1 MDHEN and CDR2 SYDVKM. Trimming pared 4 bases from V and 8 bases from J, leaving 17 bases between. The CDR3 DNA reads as TGTGCCAGCAGTTCCGGACAGCACCGCGTGGAAAAACTGTTTTTT. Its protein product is CASSSGQHRVEKLFF.

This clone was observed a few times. The DNA of the CDR3 is TGTGCCAGCAGTCATCCGGGACAGGGAACCCACGAGCAGTACTTC. It codes for CASSHPGQGTHEQYF. This chain uses TRBV6-6 with TRBJ2-7; 9 nucleotides match TRBD1. V shed 5 bases and J 5 bases; nucleotides not matched to a gene: 10. Germline CDR1 MNHNY, CDR2 SVGAGI (reference sequence). The CDR3 covers 15 residues.

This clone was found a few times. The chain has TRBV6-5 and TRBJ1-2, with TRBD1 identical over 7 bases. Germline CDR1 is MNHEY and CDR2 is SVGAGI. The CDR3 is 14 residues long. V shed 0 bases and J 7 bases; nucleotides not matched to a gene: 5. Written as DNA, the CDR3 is TGTGCCAGCAGTTACTCCGGGACAGAAACTGGCTACACCTTC. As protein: CASSYSGTETGYTF.

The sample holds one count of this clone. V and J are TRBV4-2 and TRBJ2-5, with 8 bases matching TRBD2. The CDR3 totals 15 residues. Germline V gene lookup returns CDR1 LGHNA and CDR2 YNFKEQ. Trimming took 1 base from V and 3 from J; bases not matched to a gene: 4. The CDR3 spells CASSQAEAGEETQYF. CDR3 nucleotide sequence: TGTGCCAGCAGCCAAGCGGAAGCGGGGGAAGAGACCCAGTACTTC.

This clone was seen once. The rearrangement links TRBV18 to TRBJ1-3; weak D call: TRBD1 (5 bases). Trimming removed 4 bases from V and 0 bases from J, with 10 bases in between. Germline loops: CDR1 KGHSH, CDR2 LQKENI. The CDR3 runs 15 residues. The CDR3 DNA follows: TGTGCCAGCTCACAACAGACAGACTCTGGAAACACCATATATTTT. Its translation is CASSQQTDSGNTIYF.

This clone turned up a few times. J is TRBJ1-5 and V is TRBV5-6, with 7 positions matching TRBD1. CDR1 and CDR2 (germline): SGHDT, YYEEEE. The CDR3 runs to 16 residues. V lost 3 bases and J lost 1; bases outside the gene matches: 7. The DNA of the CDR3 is TGTGCCAGCAGCTCTCGACAGGGCAGGAGCAATCAGCCCCAGCATTTT. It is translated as CASSSRQGRSNQPQHF.

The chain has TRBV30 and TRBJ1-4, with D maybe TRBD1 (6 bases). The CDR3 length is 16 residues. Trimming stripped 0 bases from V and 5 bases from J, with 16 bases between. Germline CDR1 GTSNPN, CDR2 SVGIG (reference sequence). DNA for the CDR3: TGTGCCTGGAGTGTAGGCATGGCGAGGGGGAATGAAAAACTGTTTTTT. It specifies CAWSVGMARGNEKLFF. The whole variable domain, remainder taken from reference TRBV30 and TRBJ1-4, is SQTIHQWPATLVQPVGSPLSLECTVEGTSNPNLYWYRQAAGRGLQLLFYSVGIGQISSEVPQNLSASRPQDRQFILSSKKLLLSDSGFYLCAWSVGMARGNEKLFFGSGTQLSVL.

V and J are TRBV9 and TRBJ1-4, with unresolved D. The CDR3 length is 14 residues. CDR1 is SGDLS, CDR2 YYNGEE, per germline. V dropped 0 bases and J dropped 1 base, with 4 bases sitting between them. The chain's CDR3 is CASSVGGTNEKLFF. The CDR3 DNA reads TGTGCCAGCAGCGTAGGAGGAACTAATGAAAAACTGTTTTTT.

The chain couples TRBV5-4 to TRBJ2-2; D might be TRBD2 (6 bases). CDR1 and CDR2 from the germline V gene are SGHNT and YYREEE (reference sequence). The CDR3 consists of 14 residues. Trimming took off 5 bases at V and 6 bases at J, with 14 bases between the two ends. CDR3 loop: CASRQDPGAGELFF. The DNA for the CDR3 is TGTGCCAGCAGGCAGGACCCGGGGGCCGGGGAGCTGTTTTTT.

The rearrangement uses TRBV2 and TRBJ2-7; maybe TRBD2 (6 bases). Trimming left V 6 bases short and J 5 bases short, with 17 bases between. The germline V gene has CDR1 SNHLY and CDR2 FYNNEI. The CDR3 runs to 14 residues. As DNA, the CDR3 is TGTGCCAGCAGCGGGGAGATCTGGGGGGACGAGCAGTACTTC. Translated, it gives CASSGEIWGDEQYF. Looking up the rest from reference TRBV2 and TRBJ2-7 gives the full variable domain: EPEVTQTPSHQVTQMGQEVILRCVPISNHLYFYWYRQILGQKVEFLVSFYNNEISEKSEIFDDQFSVERPDGSNFTLKIRSTKLEDSAMYFCASSGEIWGDEQYFGPGTRLTVT.

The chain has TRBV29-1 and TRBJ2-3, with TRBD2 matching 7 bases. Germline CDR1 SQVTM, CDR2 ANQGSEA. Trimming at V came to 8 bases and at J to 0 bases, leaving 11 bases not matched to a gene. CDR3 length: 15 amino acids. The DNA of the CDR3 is TGCAGCTCTCGACTAGCAGATTCTAGCACAGATACGCAGTATTTT. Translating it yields CSSRLADSSTDTQYF.

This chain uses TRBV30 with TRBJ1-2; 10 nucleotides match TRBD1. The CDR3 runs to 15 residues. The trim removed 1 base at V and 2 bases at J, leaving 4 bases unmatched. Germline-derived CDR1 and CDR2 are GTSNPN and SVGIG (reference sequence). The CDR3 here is CAWSAGTGANYGYTF. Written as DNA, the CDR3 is TGTGCCTGGAGTGCAGGGACAGGGGCCAACTATGGCTACACCTTC.